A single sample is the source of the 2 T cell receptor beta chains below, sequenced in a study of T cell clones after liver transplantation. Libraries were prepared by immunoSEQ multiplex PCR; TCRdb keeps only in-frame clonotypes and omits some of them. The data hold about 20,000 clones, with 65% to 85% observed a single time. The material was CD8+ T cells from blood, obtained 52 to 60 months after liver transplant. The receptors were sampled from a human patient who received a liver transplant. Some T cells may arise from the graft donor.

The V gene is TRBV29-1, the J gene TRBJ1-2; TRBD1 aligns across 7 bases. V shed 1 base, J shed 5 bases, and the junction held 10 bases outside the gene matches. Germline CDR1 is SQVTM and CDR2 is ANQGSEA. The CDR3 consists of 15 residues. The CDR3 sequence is CSVEGPGTALYGYTF. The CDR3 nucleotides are TGCAGCGTTGAAGGCCCGGGGACAGCTCTATATGGCTACACCTTC.

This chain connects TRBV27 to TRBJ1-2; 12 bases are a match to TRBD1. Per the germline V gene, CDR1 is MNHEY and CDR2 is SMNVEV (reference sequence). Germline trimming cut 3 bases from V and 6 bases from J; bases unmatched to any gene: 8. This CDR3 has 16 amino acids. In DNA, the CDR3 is TGTGCCAGCAGTTTGGGACAGGGGGCTTTTTACGATGGCTACACCTTC. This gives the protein CASSLGQGAFYDGYTF.